A selection of T cell receptor beta chains follows, all from one sample in a study of shared clonotypes between healthy human individuals. The assay was immunoSEQ multiplex PCR, and TCRdb's table has in-frame clones only and misses some. The sample consists of more than 2,000,000 clones, over 85% of them appearing once. Specimen: naive CD4+ T cells sorted from blood. These receptors came from a man aged 18-30 years in good health. Both conserved end residues are trimmed from each CDR3. Each record gives: CDR3 protein, V gene, D gene, clone size, J gene. The D gene is left open where the match is weak. A row's size may be missing; if present it is once, few, many or a size class.

ATSRDELAYYNEQF | TRBV15 | NA | NA | TRBJ2-1
ASSFGGYETQY | TRBV7-8 | NA | NA | TRBJ2-5
ASSVVGGGTDTQY | TRBV9 | NA | NA | TRBJ2-3
ASSLAGPEGYSPLH | TRBV5-1 | NA | NA | TRBJ1-6
ASSWTVAGGNYEQY | TRBV5-6 | TRBD2 | NA | TRBJ2-7
ASTLSGQDNSPLH | TRBV19 | NA | NA | TRBJ1-6
ASSGAGTYEQY | TRBV19 | NA | NA | TRBJ2-7
ASSPGLAYETQY | TRBV18 | TRBD2 | NA | TRBJ2-5
ASSVAGGKDTQY | TRBV6-1 | TRBD2 | NA | TRBJ2-3
ASSFNGNTEAF | TRBV7-3 | NA | NA | TRBJ1-1
ASRVQGQGLSGANVLT | TRBV6-4 | TRBD1 | NA | TRBJ2-6
AITNGLQETQY | TRBV10-3 | NA | NA | TRBJ2-5
ASSPRTAGTDTQY | TRBV9 | NA | NA | TRBJ2-3
ASSKIPGRSEKLF | TRBV21-1 | NA | NA | TRBJ1-4
ASSNTGAKHAF | TRBV5-1 | TRBD1 | once | TRBJ1-1
ATSRVADSGNTIY | TRBV15 | NA | NA | TRBJ1-3
ASSGQVISSGANVLT | TRBV18 | TRBD1 | NA | TRBJ2-6
ASSLMQGTEAF | TRBV5-1 | NA | NA | TRBJ1-1
ASSEYRGAYNEQF | TRBV25-1 | TRBD1 | NA | TRBJ2-1